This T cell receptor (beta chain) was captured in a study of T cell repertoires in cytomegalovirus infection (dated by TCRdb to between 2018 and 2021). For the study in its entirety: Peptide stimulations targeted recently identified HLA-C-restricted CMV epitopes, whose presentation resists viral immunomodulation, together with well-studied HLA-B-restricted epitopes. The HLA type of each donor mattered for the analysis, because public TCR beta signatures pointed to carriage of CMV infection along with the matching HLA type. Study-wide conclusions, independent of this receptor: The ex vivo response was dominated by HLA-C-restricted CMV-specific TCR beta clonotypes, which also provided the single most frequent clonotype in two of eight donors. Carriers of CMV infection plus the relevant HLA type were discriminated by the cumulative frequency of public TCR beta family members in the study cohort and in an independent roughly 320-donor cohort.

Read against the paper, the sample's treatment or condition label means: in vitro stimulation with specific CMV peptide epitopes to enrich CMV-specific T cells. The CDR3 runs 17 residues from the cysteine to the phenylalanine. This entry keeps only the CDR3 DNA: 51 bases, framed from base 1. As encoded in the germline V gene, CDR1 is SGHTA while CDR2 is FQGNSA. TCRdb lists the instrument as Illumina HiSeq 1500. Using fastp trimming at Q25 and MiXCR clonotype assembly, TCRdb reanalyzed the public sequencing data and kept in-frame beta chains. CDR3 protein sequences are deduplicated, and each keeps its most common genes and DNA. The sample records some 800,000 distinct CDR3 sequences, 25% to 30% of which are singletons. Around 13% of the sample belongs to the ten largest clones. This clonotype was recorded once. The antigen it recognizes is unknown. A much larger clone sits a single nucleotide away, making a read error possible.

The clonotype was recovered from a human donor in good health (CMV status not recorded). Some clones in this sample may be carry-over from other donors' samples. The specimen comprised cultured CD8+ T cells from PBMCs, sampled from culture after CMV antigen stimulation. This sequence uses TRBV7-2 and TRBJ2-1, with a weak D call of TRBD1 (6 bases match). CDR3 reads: CASSSKTGYYSYDEQFF. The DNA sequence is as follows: TGTGCCAGCAGCTCAAAGACAGGATACTACTCCTACGATGAGCAGTTCTTC. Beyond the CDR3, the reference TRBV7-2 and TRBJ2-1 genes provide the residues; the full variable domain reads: GAGVSQSPSNKVTEKGKDVELRCDPISGHTALYWYRQSLGQGLEFLIYFQGNSAPDKSGLPSDRFSAERTGGSVSTLTIQRTQQEDSAVYLCASSSKTGYYSYDEQFFGPGTRLTVL.